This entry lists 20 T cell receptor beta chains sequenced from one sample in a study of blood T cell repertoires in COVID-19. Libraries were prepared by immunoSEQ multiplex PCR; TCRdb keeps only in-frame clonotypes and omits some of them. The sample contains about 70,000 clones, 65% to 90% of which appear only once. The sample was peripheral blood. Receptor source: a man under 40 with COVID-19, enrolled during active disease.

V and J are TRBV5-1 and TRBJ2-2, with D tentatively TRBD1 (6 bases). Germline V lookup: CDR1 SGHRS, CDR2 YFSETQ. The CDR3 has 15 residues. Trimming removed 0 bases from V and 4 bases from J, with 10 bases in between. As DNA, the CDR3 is TGCGCCAGCAGCTTGGCCGTCAGGGGCACCGGGGAGCTGTTTTTT. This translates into CASSLAVRGTGELFF.

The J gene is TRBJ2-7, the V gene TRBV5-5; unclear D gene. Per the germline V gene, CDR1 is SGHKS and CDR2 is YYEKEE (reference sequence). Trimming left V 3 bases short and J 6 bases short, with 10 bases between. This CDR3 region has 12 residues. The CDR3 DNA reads TGTGCCAGCAGCTCCCTTGGGCTCGAGCAGTACTTC. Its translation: CASSSLGLEQYF.

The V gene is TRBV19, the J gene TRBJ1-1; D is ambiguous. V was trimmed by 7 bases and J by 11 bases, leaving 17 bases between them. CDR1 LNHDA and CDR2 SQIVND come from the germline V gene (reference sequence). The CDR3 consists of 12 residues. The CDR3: CASTSPGQRAFF. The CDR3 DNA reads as TGTGCCAGTACCTCGCCGGGTCAGCGGGCTTTCTTT. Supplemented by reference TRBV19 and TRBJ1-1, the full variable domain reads DGGITQSPKYLFRKEGQNVTLSCEQNLNHDAMYWYRQDPGQGLRLIYYSQIVNDFQKGDIAEGYSVSREKKESFPLTVTSAQKNPTAFYLCASTSPGQRAFFGQGTRLTVV.

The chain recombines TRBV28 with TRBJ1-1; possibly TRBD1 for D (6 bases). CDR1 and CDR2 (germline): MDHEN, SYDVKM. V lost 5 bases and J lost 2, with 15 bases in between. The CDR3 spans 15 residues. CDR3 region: CASSVPGALNTEAFF. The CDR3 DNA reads TGTGCCAGCAGTGTTCCAGGGGCCCTAAACACTGAAGCTTTCTTT.

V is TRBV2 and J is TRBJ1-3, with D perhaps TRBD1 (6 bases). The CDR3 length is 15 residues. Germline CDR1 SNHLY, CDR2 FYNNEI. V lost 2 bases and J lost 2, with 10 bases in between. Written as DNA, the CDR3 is TGTGCCAGCAGTGAACCAGGGGAGCCTGGAAACACCATATATTTT. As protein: CASSEPGEPGNTIYF.

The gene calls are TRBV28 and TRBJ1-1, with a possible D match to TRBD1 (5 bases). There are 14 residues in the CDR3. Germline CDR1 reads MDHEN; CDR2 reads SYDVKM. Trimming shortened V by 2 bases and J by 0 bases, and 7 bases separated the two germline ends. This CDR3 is CASSLRTLNTEAFF. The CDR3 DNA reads TGTGCCAGCAGTTTACGGACACTGAACACTGAAGCTTTCTTT.

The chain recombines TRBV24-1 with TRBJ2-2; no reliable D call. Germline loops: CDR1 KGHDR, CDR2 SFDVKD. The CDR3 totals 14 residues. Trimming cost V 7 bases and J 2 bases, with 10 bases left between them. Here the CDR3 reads CATSDTRNTGELFF. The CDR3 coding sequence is TGTGCCACCAGCGATACAAGAAACACCGGGGAGCTGTTTTTT.

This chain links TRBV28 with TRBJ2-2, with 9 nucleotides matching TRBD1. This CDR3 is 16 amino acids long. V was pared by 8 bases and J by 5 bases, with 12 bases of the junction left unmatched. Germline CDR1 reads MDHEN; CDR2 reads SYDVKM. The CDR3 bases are TGTGCCAGCGGGCTTCCGGGACAGGGTGGGACCGGGGAGCTGTTTTTT. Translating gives CASGLPGQGGTGELFF.

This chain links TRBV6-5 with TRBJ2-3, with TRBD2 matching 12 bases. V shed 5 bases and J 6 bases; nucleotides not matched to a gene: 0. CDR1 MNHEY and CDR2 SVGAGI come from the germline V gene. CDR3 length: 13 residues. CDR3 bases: TGTGCCAGCAGTACTAGCGGGAGGGATACGCAGTATTTT. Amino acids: CASSTSGRDTQYF.

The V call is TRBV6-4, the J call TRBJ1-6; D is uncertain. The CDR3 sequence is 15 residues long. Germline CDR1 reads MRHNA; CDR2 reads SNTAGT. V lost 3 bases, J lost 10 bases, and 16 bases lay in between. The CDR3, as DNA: TGTGCCAGCAGTGATAGATACAGTCCAGGCTCACCCCTCCACTTT. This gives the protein CASSDRYSPGSPLHF.

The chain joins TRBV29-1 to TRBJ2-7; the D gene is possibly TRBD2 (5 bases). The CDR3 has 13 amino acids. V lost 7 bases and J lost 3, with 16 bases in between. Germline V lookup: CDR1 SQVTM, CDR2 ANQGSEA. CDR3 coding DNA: TGCAGCGGCGGGCTTTGGGGATTCTACGAGCAGTACTTC. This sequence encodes CSGGLWGFYEQYF.

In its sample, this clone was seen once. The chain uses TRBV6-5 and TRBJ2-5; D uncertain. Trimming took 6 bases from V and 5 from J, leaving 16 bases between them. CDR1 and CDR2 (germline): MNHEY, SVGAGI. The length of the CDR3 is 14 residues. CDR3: CASSPTAPRETQYF. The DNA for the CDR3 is TGTGCCAGCAGCCCAACCGCCCCCAGGGAGACCCAGTACTTC.

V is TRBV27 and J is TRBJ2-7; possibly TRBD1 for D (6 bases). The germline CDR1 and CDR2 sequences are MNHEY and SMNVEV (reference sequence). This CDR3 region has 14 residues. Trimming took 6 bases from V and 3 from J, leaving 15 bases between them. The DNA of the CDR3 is TGTGCCAGCAGGGAACACAGGGCGGGCTACGAGCAGTACTTC. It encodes CASREHRAGYEQYF.

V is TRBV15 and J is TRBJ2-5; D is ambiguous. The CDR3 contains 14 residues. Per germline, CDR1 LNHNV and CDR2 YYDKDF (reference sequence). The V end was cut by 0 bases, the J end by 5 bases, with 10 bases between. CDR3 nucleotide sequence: TGTGCCACCAGCAGAGACACTCTCGGGGAGACCCAGTACTTC. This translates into CATSRDTLGETQYF.

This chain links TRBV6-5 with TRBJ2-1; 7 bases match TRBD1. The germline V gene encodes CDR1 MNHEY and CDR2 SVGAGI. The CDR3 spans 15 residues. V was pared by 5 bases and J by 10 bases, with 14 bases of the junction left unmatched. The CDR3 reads CASSTQGVLQTEQFF. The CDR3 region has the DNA TGTGCCAGCAGTACGCAGGGGGTCCTTCAGACGGAGCAGTTCTTC.

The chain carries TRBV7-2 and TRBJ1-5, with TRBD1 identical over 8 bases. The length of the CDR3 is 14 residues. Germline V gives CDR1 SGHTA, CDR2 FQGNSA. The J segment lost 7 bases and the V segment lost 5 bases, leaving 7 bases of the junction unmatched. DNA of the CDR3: TGTGCCAGCAGCCTCAGGGGGCAGGGACAGCCCCAGCATTTT. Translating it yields CASSLRGQGQPQHF.

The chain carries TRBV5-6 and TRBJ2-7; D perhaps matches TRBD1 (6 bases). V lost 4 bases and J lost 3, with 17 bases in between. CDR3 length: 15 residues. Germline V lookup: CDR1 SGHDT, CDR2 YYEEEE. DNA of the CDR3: TGTGCCAGCAGCCCCGGGACATTCGGAAACTACGAGCAGTACTTC. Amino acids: CASSPGTFGNYEQYF.

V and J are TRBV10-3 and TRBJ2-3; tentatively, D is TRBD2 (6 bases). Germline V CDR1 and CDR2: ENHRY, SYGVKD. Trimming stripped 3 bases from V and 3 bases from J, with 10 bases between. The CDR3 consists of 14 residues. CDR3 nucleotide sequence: TGTGCCATCAGTGATGGGCGGGGAACAGATACGCAGTATTTT. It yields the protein CAISDGRGTDTQYF.

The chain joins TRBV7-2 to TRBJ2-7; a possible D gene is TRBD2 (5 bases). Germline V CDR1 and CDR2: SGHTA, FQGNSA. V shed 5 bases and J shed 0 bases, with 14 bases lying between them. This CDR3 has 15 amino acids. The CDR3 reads CASSPRAVLSYEQYF. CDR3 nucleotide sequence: TGTGCCAGCAGCCCCAGAGCGGTCCTCTCCTACGAGCAGTACTTC. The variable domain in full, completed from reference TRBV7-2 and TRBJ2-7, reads GAGVSQSPSNKVTEKGKDVELRCDPISGHTALYWYRQSLGQGLEFLIYFQGNSAPDKSGLPSDRFSAERTGGSVSTLTIQRTQQEDSAVYLCASSPRAVLSYEQYFGPGTRLTVT.

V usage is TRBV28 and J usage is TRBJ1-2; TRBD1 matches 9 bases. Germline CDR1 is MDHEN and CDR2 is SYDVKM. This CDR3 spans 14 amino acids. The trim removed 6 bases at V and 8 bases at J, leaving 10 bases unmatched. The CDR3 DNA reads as TGTGCCAGCAGCTCCGGGACAGGGTTTAGGGGCTACACCTTC. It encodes CASSSGTGFRGYTF.